This T cell receptor beta chain was recovered during a study of molecular identifiers for immune sequencing clone quantification. General observations from the study: Over 99% of effector molecules, but under 1% in naive cells, were held by clones with more than 20 RNA copies.

Trimming took 7 bases from V and 5 from J; bases not matched to a gene: 7. The CDR3 runs 14 residues. Germline V gives CDR1 SGDLS, CDR2 YYNGEE. TCRdb fed the PCR reads into MiXCR, producing one record per CDR3 protein. The table lists about 640,000 distinct CDR3 sequences, just under 20% of them singletons, with approximately 0.9% in the top ten. A word on this clonotype: The target antigen is unknown.

Sequenced material: naive CD8+ T cells from blood, with Jurkat cell RNA spiked in. Noted subset: FACS-sorted CD8+CD4-CCR7+CD45RA+ naive T cells. V usage is TRBV9 and J usage is TRBJ2-1, with 9 bases that match TRBD1. The receptor was isolated from a human donor in good health. Some libraries in this study had Jurkat cell RNA spiked in. This CDR3 is CASQGQGSNNEQFF. The CDR3 nucleotides read TGTGCCAGCCAAGGACAGGGGTCCAACAATGAGCAGTTCTTC.